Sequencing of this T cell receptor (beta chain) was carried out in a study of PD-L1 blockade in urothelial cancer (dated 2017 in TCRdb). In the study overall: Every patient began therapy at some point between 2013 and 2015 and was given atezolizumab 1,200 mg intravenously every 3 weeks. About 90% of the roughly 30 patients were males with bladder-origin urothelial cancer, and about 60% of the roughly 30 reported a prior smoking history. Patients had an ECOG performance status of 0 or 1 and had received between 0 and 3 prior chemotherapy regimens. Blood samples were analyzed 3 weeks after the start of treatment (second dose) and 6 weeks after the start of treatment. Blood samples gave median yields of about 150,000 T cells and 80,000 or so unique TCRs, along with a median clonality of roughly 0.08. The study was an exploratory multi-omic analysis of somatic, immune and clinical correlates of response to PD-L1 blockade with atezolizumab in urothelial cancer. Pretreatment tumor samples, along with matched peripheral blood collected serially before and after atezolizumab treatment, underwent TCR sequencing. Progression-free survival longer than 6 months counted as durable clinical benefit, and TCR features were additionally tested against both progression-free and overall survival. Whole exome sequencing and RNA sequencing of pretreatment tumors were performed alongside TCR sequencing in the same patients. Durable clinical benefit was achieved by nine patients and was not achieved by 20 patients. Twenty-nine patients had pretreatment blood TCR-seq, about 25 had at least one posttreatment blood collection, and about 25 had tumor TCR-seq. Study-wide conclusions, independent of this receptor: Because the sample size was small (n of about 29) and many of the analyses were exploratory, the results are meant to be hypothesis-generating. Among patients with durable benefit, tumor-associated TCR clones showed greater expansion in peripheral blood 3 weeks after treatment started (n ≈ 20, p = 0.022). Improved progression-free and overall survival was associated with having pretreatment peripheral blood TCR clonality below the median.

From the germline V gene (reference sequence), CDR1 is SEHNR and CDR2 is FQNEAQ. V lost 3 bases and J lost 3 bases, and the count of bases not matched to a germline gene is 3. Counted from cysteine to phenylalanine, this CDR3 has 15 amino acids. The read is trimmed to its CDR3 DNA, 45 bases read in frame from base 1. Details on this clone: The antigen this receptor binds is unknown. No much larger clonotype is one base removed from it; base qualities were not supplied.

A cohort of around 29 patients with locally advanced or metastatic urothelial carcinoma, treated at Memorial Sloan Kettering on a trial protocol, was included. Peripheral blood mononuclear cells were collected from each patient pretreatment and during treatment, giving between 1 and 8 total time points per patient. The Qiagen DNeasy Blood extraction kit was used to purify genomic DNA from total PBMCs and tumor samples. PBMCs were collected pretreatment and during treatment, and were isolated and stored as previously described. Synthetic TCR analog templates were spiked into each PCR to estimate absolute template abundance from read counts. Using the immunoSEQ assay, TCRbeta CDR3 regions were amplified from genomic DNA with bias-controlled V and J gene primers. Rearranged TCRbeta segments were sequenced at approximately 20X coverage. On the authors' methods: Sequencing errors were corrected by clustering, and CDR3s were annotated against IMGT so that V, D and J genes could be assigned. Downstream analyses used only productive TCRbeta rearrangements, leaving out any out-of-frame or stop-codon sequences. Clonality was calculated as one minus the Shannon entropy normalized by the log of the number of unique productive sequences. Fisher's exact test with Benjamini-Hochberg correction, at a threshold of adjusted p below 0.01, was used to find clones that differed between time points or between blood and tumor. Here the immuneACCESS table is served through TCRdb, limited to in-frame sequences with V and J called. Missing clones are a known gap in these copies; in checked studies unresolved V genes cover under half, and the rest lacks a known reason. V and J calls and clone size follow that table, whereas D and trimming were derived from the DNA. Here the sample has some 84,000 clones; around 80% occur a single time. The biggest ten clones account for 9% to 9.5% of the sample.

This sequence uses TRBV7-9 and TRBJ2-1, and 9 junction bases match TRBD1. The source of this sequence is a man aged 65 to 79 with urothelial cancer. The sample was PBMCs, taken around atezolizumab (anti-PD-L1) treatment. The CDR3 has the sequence CASSLGQGYYNEQFF. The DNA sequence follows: TGTGCCAGCAGCTTGGGACAGGGCTACTACAATGAGCAGTTCTTC.